The subject of this entry is one T cell receptor beta chain. This entry belongs to a study of blood T cell repertoires in COVID-19. J lost 2 bases, V lost 6 bases, and 6 bases had no gene match. This CDR3 spans 14 amino acids. Germline CDR1 reads MNHEY; CDR2 reads SVGAGI. Profiling relied on immunoSEQ multiplex PCR, and the TCRdb table lists in-frame clones only, not all of them. The sample lists over 200,000 clones, approximately 83% occurring once. The rearrangement joins TRBV6-5 to TRBJ2-7, with 8 bases that match TRBD1. Sample: peripheral blood. The origin of this receptor is a woman aged 30 to 39 who had recovered from COVID-19. CDR3 in DNA: TGTGCCAGCAGCTCCAGGGGGCGCACCTACGAGCAGTACTTC. Amino acids: CASSSRGRTYEQYF.